Sequencing of this T cell receptor beta chain was carried out in a study of blood T cells in healthy people across ages. Study context: Per two T cells, template switching captured roughly one barcoded beta molecule.

The second PCR ran about 6 to 12 cycles with a sample-barcoded 5' primer and J-beta primers. Each CDR3 protein gets one entry after TCRdb re-called the 5' RACE reads with MiXCR. The data hold 600,000 to 1,000,000 distinct CDR3 sequences, with more than 20% observed a single time. The germline CDR1 and CDR2 sequences are SGHTA and FQGTGA. The ends were cut back, 4 bases at V and 3 bases at J, with 9 bases in the middle. This CDR3 is built from 13 residues. These same data were also listed under a study on T cells of mothers and their children.

The chain is built from TRBV7-3 and TRBJ2-5, with D unclear. Sequenced material: blood. The sequence was collected from a boy aged 10-17 years in good health. CDR3 region: CASSSTNEETQYF. The CDR3 DNA reads TGTGCCAGCAGCTCAACCAATGAAGAGACCCAGTACTTC.